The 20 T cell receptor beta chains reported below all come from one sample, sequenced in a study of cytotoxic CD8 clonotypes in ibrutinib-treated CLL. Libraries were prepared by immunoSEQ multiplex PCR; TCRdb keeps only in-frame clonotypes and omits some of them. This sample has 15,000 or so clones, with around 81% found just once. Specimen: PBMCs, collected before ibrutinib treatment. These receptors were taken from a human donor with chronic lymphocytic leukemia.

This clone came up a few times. In DNA form, the CDR3 reads TGTGCCAGCAGTTTTGGGATCAACACTGAAGCTTTCTTT. The encoded protein is CASSFGINTEAFF. V and J are TRBV27 and TRBJ1-1; D unresolved. This CDR3 spans 13 amino acids. The V gene lost 3 bases and the J gene lost 2 bases, with 7 bases spanning the gap. Germline CDR1 MNHEY, CDR2 SMNVEV (reference sequence).

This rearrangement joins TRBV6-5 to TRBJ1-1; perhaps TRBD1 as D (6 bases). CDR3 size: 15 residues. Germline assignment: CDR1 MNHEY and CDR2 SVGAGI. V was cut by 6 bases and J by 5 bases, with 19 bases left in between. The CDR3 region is CASSRPDRVYTEAFF. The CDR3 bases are TGTGCCAGCAGCCGACCGGACAGAGTTTATACTGAAGCTTTCTTT.

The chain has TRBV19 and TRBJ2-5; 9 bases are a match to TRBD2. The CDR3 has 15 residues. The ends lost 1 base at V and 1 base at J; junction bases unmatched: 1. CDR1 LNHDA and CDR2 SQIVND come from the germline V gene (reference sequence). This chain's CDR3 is CASSIATSGQETQYF. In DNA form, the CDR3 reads TGTGCCAGTAGTATAGCGACTAGCGGCCAAGAGACCCAGTACTTC.

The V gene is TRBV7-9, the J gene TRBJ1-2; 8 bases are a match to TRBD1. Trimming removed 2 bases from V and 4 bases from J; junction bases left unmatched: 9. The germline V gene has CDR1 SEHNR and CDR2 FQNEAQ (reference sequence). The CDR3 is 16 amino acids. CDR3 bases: TGTGCCAGCAGCTTAATGGTCGGACAGGGCGCCTATGGCTACACCTTC. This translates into CASSLMVGQGAYGYTF. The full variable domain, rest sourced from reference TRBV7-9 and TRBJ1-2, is DTGVSQNPRHKITKRGQNVTFRCDPISEHNRLYWYRQTLGQGPEFLTYFQNEAQLEKSRLLSDRFSAERPKGSFSTLEIQRTEQGDSAMYLCASSLMVGQGAYGYTFGSGTRLTVV.

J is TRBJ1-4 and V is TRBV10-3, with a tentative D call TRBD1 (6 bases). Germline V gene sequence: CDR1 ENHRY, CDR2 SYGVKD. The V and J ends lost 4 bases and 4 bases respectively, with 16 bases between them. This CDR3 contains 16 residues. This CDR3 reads CAISGGLGGDNEKLFF. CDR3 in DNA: TGTGCCATCAGTGGGGGGTTAGGGGGAGATAATGAAAAACTGTTTTTT.

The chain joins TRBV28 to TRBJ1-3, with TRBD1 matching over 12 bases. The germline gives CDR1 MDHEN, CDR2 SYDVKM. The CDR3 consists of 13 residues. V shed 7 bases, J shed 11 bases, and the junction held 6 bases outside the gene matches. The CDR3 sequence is CASKKGQGAPIYF. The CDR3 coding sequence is TGTGCCAGCAAAAAGGGACAGGGGGCTCCCATATATTTT. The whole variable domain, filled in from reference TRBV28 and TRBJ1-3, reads DVKVTQSSRYLVKRTGEKVFLECVQDMDHENMFWYRQDPGLGLRLIYFSYDVKMKEKGDIPEGYSVSREKKERFSLILESASTNQTSMYLCASKKGQGAPIYFGEGSWLTVV.

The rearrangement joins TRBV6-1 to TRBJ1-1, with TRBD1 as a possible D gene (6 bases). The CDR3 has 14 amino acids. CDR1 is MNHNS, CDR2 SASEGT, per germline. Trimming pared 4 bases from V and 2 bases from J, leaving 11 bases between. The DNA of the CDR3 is TGTGCCAGCAGTGGCAGAGGGGGAAACACTGAAGCTTTCTTT. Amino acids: CASSGRGGNTEAFF.

The CDR3 nucleotides read TGTGCCAGCAGCTTAGCCCCCTTGCAGGGATACGAGCAGTACTTC. This gives the protein CASSLAPLQGYEQYF. The genes are TRBV5-5 and TRBJ2-7, with D possibly matching TRBD1 (5 bases). The germline gives CDR1 SGHKS, CDR2 YYEKEE (reference sequence). V lost 2 bases, J lost 4 bases, and 16 bases lay in between. The CDR3 loop spans 15 amino acids.

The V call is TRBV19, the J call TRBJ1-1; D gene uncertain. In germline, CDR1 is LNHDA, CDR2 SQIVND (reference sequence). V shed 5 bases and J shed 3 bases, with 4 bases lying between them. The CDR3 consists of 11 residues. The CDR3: CASSAYTEAFF. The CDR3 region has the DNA TGTGCCAGTAGTGCGTACACTGAAGCTTTCTTT.

The CDR3 DNA reads as TGTGCCATCAGTGACGAGAATGAGCAGTTCTTC. Protein sequence: CAISDENEQFF. The chain employs TRBV10-3 and TRBJ2-1, with unresolved D. In germline, CDR1 is ENHRY, CDR2 SYGVKD. This CDR3 has 11 amino acids. Trimming cost V 3 bases and J 7 bases, with 4 bases left between them.

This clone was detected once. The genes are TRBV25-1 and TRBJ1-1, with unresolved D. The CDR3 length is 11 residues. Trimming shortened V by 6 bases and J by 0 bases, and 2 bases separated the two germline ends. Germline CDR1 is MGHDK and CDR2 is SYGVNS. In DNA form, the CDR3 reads TGTGCCAGCAGCCTGAACACTGAAGCTTTCTTT. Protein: CASSLNTEAFF. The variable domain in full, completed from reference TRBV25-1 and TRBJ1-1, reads EADIYQTPRYLVIGTGKKITLECSQTMGHDKMYWYQQDPGMELHLIHYSYGVNSTEKGDLSSESTVSRIRTEHFPLTLESARPSHTSQYLCASSLNTEAFFGQGTRLTVV.

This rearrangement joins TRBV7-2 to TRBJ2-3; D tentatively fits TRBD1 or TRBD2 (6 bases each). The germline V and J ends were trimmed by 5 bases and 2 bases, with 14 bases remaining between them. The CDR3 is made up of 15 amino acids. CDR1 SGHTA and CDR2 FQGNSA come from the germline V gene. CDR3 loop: CASSPMGGPTDTQYF. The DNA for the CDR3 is TGTGCCAGCAGCCCCATGGGGGGCCCCACAGATACGCAGTATTTT.

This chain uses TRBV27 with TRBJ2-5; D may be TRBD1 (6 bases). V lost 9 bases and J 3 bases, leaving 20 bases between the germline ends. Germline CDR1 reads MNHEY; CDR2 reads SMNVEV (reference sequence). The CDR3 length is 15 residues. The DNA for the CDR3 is TGTGCCAGTCGAACCGGGACAAGCCGAAAAGAGACCCAGTACTTC. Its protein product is CASRTGTSRKETQYF.

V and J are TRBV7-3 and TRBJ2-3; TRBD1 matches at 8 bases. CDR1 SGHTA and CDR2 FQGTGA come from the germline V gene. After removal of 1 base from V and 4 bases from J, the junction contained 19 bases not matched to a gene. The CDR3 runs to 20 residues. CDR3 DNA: TGTGCCAGCAGCTTAATCCAGGGGGCGCGAGACCAACTAAGACCAGATACGCAGTATTTT. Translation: CASSLIQGARDQLRPDTQYF.

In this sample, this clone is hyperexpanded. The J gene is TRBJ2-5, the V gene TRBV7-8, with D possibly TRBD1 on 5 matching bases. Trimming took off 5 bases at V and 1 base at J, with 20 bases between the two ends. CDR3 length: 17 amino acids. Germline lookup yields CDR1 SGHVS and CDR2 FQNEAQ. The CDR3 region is CASSVGATSLVQETQYF. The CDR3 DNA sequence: TGTGCCAGCAGCGTAGGGGCGACTTCGCTAGTCCAAGAGACCCAGTACTTC.

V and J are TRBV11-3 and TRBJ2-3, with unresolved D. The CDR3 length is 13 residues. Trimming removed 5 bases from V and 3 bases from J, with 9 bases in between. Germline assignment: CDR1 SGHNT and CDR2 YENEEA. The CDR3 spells CASSLSRTDTQYF. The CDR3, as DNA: TGTGCCAGCAGCCTATCCCGGACAGATACGCAGTATTTT.

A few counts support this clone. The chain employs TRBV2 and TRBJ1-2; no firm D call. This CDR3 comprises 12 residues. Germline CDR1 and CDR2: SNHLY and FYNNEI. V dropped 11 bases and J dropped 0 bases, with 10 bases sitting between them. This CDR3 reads CALGSANYGYTF. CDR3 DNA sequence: TGTGCCTTGGGGAGCGCTAACTATGGCTACACCTTC. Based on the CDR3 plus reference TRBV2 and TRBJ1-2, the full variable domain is EPEVTQTPSHQVTQMGQEVILRCVPISNHLYFYWYRQILGQKVEFLVSFYNNEISEKSEIFDDQFSVERPDGSNFTLKIRSTKLEDSAMYFCALGSANYGYTFGSGTRLTVV.

The DNA for the CDR3 is TGTGCCAGCAGTTACGGACTAGCGGGAGGCTTCTCCTACGAGCAGTACTTC. Translated: CASSYGLAGGFSYEQYF. The V gene is TRBV5-4, the J gene TRBJ2-7, with 14 bases identical to TRBD2. The CDR3 has 17 residues. With 5 bases clipped from V and 0 bases from J, the junction kept 7 bases outside the gene matches. Germline V gene sequence: CDR1 SGHNT, CDR2 YYREEE (reference sequence). The full variable domain, in which reference TRBV5-4 and TRBJ2-7 provide the parts outside the CDR3, is ETGVTQSPTHLIKTRGQQVTLRCSSQSGHNTVSWYQQALGQGPQFIFQYYREEENGRGNFPPRFSGLQFPNYSSELNVNALELDDSALYLCASSYGLAGGFSYEQYFGPGTRLTVT.

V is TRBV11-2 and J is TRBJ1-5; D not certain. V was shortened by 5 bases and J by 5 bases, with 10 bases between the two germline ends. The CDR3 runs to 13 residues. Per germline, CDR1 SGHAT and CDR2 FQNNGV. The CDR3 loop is CASSHQQHQPQHF. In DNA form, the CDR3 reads TGTGCCAGCAGCCACCAGCAGCATCAGCCCCAGCATTTT. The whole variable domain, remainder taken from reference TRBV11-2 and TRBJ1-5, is EAGVAQSPRYKIIEKRQSVAFWCNPISGHATLYWYQQILGQGPKLLIQFQNNGVVDDSQLPKDRFSAERLKGVDSTLKIQPAKLEDSAVYLCASSHQQHQPQHFGDGTRLSIL.

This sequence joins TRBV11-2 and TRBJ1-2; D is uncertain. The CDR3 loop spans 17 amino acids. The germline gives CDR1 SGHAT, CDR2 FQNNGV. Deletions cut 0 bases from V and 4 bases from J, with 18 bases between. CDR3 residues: CASSLDGVLRSTYGYTF. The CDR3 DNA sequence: TGTGCCAGCAGCTTAGATGGGGTCTTACGCAGTACCTATGGCTACACCTTC.